Presented here are 8 T cell receptor beta chains from one specimen sequenced in a study of Graves' ophthalmopathy and Graves' hyperthyroidism. The authors amplified TCR beta CDR3 regions from RNA transcripts. RT-PCR in the first round used HTBI primers; a second-round multiplex PCR followed. TCRdb analysed the multiplex PCR reads with MiXCR anew, one entry per CDR3 protein. The profile covers about 220,000 distinct CDR3 sequences, with under 25% appearing a single time and roughly 42% taken by the ten largest. Material for sequencing was peripheral blood. These receptors all come from a woman aged 45-60 years with Graves' ophthalmopathy.

This clonotype was seen ten or more times. The rearrangement uses TRBV13 and TRBJ2-7; TRBD2 agrees at 8 bases. The germline V gene encodes CDR1 PRHDT and CDR2 FYEKMQ (reference sequence). The CDR3 is 14 amino acids. V dropped 5 bases and J dropped 4; count of bases not matched to a gene: 7. The CDR3 spells CASSPRTSRYEQYF. In DNA form, the CDR3 reads TGTGCCAGCAGCCCCCGGACTAGCCGGTACGAGCAGTACTTC.

This clonotype was seen a few times. The chain uses TRBV5-1 and TRBJ2-1, with 12 bases that match TRBD2. Trimming cost V 6 bases and J 1 base; bases outside gene matches: 8. The germline V gene has CDR1 SGHRS and CDR2 YFSETQ. The CDR3 spans 17 residues. The CDR3 sequence is CASKPGGLAGSYNEQFF. The CDR3 region has the DNA TGCGCCAGCAAACCGGGGGGACTAGCGGGTTCCTACAATGAGCAGTTCTTC.

The table lists this clonotype with many counts. The CDR3 region is CASSVSSGSYEQYF. The CDR3 coding sequence is TGTGCCAGCAGTGTGTCTAGCGGGAGCTACGAGCAGTACTTC. The V gene is TRBV2, the J gene TRBJ2-7; 10 bases agree with TRBD2. CDR3 length: 14 residues. V trimming: 4 bases; J trimming: 3 bases; junction bases outside the gene matches: 3. Germline V gene sequence: CDR1 SNHLY, CDR2 FYNNEI.

The chain joins TRBV27 to TRBJ1-6; 10 positions match TRBD1. V shed 0 bases and J 9 bases; nucleotides not matched to a gene: 2. Germline assignment: CDR1 MNHEY and CDR2 SMNVEV (reference sequence). The CDR3 sequence is 15 residues long. The CDR3 sequence: CASSLSGQGRSPLHF. CDR3 bases: TGTGCCAGCAGTTTATCGGGACAGGGGCGTTCACCCCTCCACTTT.

The sample holds many counts of this clonotype. V usage is TRBV5-1 and J usage is TRBJ2-7, with TRBD1 matching 9 bases. The CDR3 totals 20 residues. Germline V gene lookup returns CDR1 SGHRS and CDR2 YFSETQ. V dropped 3 bases and J dropped 7; count of bases not matched to a gene: 26. Here the CDR3 reads CASSSMVGPTTGTGREEQYF. The CDR3 bases are TGCGCCAGCAGCTCTATGGTAGGTCCAACCACCGGGACAGGGAGGGAAGAGCAGTACTTC.

For this clonotype: Being one base from a much bigger clone, this may be a read error. The chain has TRBV29-1 and TRBJ1-1; the D gene is possibly TRBD1 (5 bases). The CDR3 spans 13 residues. Germline values: CDR1 SQVTM, CDR2 ANQGSEA. Deletions cut 6 bases from V and 5 bases from J, with 16 bases between. The CDR3 DNA reads as TGCAGCGTCCGCCGGACATGGAGGACTGAAGCTTTCTTT. The encoded protein is CSVRRTWRTEAFF.

The chain recombines TRBV7-2 with TRBJ2-5, with 14 bases that match TRBD2. This CDR3 region has 16 residues. The germline V gene encodes CDR1 SGHTA and CDR2 FQGNSA. The V segment lost 5 bases and the J segment 9 bases; nucleotides outside the gene matches: 11. The CDR3 here is CASSRTSGGILVAQYF. DNA of the CDR3: TGTGCCAGCAGCCGGACTAGCGGGGGGATACTCGTGGCCCAGTACTTC.

In this sample, this clonotype turned up many times. The rearrangement links TRBV20-1 to TRBJ1-6, with 9 bases that match TRBD1. The germline gives CDR1 DFQATT, CDR2 SNEGSKA (reference sequence). Trimming at V came to 3 bases and at J to 10 bases, leaving 4 bases not matched to a gene. The CDR3 covers 13 residues. The CDR3, as DNA: TGCAGTGCTAGTCGGACAGGGGAGTCACCCCTCCACTTT. Protein sequence: CSASRTGESPLHF.